These 30 T cell receptor beta chains share one sample of origin, sequenced in a study of cytomegalovirus exposure and HLA in healthy donors. Generated by immunoSEQ multiplex PCR, the TCRdb table keeps only in-frame clones and is missing some. The table has 150,000 to 200,000 clones, more than 70% seen once. Sequencing used PBMCs. The receptors come from a woman aged 18-35 years in good health and CMV-seronegative.

The rearrangement uses TRBV9 and TRBJ2-1; a possible D gene is TRBD2 (5 bases). The CDR3 runs to 16 residues. Trimming cost V 0 bases and J 1 base, with 11 bases left between them. Germline lookup yields CDR1 SGDLS and CDR2 YYNGEE. CDR3 in DNA: TGTGCCAGCAGCGTAGCGACGGGGTGGTCCTACAATGAGCAGTTCTTC. Translating gives CASSVATGWSYNEQFF.

The chain is built from TRBV5-8 and TRBJ1-2; no reliable D call. Germline CDR1 SGHTS, CDR2 YDEGEE. The CDR3 spans 12 residues. Trimming cost V 1 base and J 8 bases, with 9 bases left between them. Written as DNA, the CDR3 is TGTGCCAGCAGCTTGACGGGGAGCGGCTACACCTTC. It specifies CASSLTGSGYTF.

This clone was observed once. The chain is built from TRBV7-6 and TRBJ2-7; possible D gene TRBD2, 6 bases. Germline V gives CDR1 SGHVS, CDR2 FNYEAQ. This CDR3 contains 15 residues. The V end was cut by 6 bases, the J end by 3 bases, with 18 bases between. In DNA, the CDR3 is TGTGCCAGCAGTGCAAGTAACGGAGGGGTCTACGAGCAGTACTTC. This translates into CASSASNGGVYEQYF.

This rearrangement joins TRBV2 to TRBJ1-1; 8 bases are shared with TRBD1. After removal of 11 bases from V and 5 bases from J, the junction contained 10 bases not matched to a gene. This CDR3 comprises 13 residues. CDR1 and CDR2 (germline): SNHLY, FYNNEI. DNA of the CDR3: TGTGCCGGAGAACAGGGGGAATTAACTGAAGCTTTCTTT. This codes for CAGEQGELTEAFF.

The chain carries TRBV5-5 and TRBJ2-7; 8 bases align to TRBD2. The CDR3 sequence is 15 residues long. Germline V gene sequence: CDR1 SGHKS, CDR2 YYEKEE (reference sequence). V was pared by 1 base and J by 5 bases, with 8 bases of the junction left unmatched. The CDR3 nucleotides read TGTGCCAGCAGCTTGAGACTAGCGTGGGAGAACGAGCAGTACTTC. Its protein product is CASSLRLAWENEQYF.

The J gene is TRBJ2-1, the V gene TRBV6-5, with TRBD2 matching over 9 bases. V was pared by 2 bases and J by 6 bases, with 5 bases of the junction left unmatched. The CDR3 has 15 residues. Germline V CDR1 and CDR2: MNHEY, SVGAGI. Here the CDR3 DNA reads TGTGCCAGCAGTTACAGGACTAGCGTCTCCAATGAGCAGTTCTTC. As protein: CASSYRTSVSNEQFF.

The CDR3 DNA reads as TGTGCCATCAAGGGACAGTCAACTAACTATGGCTACACCTTC. Translation: CAIKGQSTNYGYTF. The chain has TRBV10-3 and TRBJ1-2; 7 positions match TRBD1. J gave up 0 bases and V 7 bases, and 5 bases lay outside the gene matches. The V gene's germline CDR1 is ENHRY and CDR2 SYGVKD. CDR3 size: 14 residues.

In regard to this clone: Other DNA sequences within the sample encode an identical CDR3. The genes are TRBV2 and TRBJ1-2; TRBD1 matches at 7 bases. The CDR3 has 14 amino acids. Trimming removed 2 bases from V and 1 base from J; junction bases left unmatched: 1. Germline V lookup: CDR1 SNHLY, CDR2 FYNNEI. CDR3 amino acids: CASSEQGVNYGYTF. In DNA, the CDR3 is TGTGCCAGCAGTGAACAGGGGGTTAACTATGGCTACACCTTC.

The J gene is TRBJ1-1, the V gene TRBV9, with 7 bases fitting TRBD1. V dropped 0 bases and J dropped 5; count of bases not matched to a gene: 4. From germline, CDR1 is SGDLS and CDR2 YYNGEE. The CDR3 is made up of 14 amino acids. This chain's CDR3 is CASSVAWGQTEAFF. The CDR3, as DNA: TGTGCCAGCAGCGTAGCTTGGGGACAGACTGAAGCTTTCTTT.

This clone was recorded only once. The rearrangement links TRBV11-2 to TRBJ2-7, with D tentatively TRBD2 (5 bases). V lost 1 base to trimming and J lost 5 bases, with 9 bases between them. Germline CDR1 SGHAT, CDR2 FQNNGV. The CDR3 runs to 13 residues. The CDR3 protein is CASSLGGNNEQYF. CDR3 coding DNA: TGTGCCAGCAGCTTAGGAGGGAACAACGAGCAGTACTTC.

This chain joins TRBV27 and TRBJ1-2, with TRBD1 identical over 11 bases. CDR3 length: 17 amino acids. The trim removed 3 bases at V and 4 bases at J, leaving 10 bases unmatched. Germline V gene sequence: CDR1 MNHEY, CDR2 SMNVEV (reference sequence). The CDR3 nucleotides read TGTGCCAGCAGTTTCTGGCTCGGGACAGGGGGTTTCTATGGCTACACCTTC. Protein: CASSFWLGTGGFYGYTF.

This rearrangement joins TRBV11-3 to TRBJ2-1, with 7 bases that match TRBD2. With V trimmed by 5 bases and J by 0 bases, 1 base remained unmatched. Germline V gene sequence: CDR1 SGHNT, CDR2 YENEEA. This CDR3 has 14 residues. Here the CDR3 DNA reads TGTGCCAGCAGCCCTAGCGGCTCCTACAATGAGCAGTTCTTC. Amino acids: CASSPSGSYNEQFF.

This clone was seen a single time. The CDR3 loop is CASSELPGELFF. The CDR3 coding sequence is TGTGCCAGCAGTGAACTCCCCGGGGAGCTGTTTTTT. This sequence joins TRBV25-1 and TRBJ2-2; no reliable D call. V lost 2 bases and J lost 6, with 4 bases in between. The CDR3 is 12 residues long. CDR1 is MGHDK, CDR2 SYGVNS, per germline.

On this clone itself: Additional DNA sequences in this sample encode the identical CDR3. V is TRBV5-1 and J is TRBJ1-1; 7 bases map to TRBD1. This CDR3 comprises 13 residues. J gave up 3 bases and V 4 bases, and 3 bases lay outside the gene matches. From germline, CDR1 is SGHRS and CDR2 YFSETQ. The chain's CDR3 is CASSPTGDTEAFF. The CDR3 DNA reads TGCGCCAGCAGCCCAACAGGGGACACTGAAGCTTTCTTT.

The rearrangement links TRBV5-1 to TRBJ2-5; possibly TRBD2 for D (5 bases). V shed 2 bases and J shed 5 bases, with 10 bases lying between them. The germline V gene has CDR1 SGHRS and CDR2 YFSETQ. The CDR3 runs to 13 residues. The CDR3, as DNA: TGCGCCAGCAGCTTCGGGGTGGCGGAGACCCAGTACTTC. Residues: CASSFGVAETQYF. The variable domain in full, with the rest retrieved from reference TRBV5-1 and TRBJ2-5, is KAGVTQTPRYLIKTRGQQVTLSCSPISGHRSVSWYQQTPGQGLQFLFEYFSETQRNKGNFPGRFSGRQFSNSRSEMNVSTLELGDSALYLCASSFGVAETQYFGPGTRLLVL.

The CDR3 is CASSFQGDNYGYTF. CDR3 in DNA: TGTGCCAGTAGTTTTCAGGGGGACAACTATGGCTACACCTTC. The chain carries TRBV19 and TRBJ1-2; 7 bases are shared with TRBD1. The CDR3 length is 14 residues. With V trimmed by 5 bases and J by 2 bases, 5 bases remained unmatched. Germline V gene sequence: CDR1 LNHDA, CDR2 SQIVND (reference sequence).

The chain carries TRBV27 and TRBJ1-1; possibly TRBD1 for D (6 bases). This CDR3 is built from 15 residues. Germline V gene sequence: CDR1 MNHEY, CDR2 SMNVEV (reference sequence). V lost 0 bases to trimming and J lost 2 bases, with 10 bases between them. Here the CDR3 DNA reads TGTGCCAGCAGTTTATCCCCAGGGGCTAACACTGAAGCTTTCTTT. This translates into CASSLSPGANTEAFF.

The rearrangement links TRBV19 to TRBJ2-7; perhaps TRBD1 as D (6 bases). This CDR3 region has 13 residues. Germline lookup yields CDR1 LNHDA and CDR2 SQIVND (reference sequence). The V and J ends lost 6 bases and 4 bases respectively, with 13 bases between them. The DNA of the CDR3 is TGTGCCAGTAGCGCCGGCAGGGGTTACGAGCAGTACTTC. Protein: CASSAGRGYEQYF.

This clone was found once. The chain has TRBV15 and TRBJ1-1, with a possible D match to TRBD1 (6 bases). The germline gives CDR1 LNHNV, CDR2 YYDKDF (reference sequence). V was trimmed by 2 bases and J by 0 bases, leaving 10 bases between them. The CDR3 spans 15 residues. The CDR3 DNA follows: TGTGCCACCAGCAGACTACAGGGTTTGAACACTGAAGCTTTCTTT. Protein: CATSRLQGLNTEAFF.

The chain is built from TRBV19 and TRBJ2-1; possible D gene TRBD2, 6 bases. Germline V gene sequence: CDR1 LNHDA, CDR2 SQIVND (reference sequence). Trimming left V 9 bases short and J 4 bases short, with 16 bases between. The CDR3 has 14 residues. CDR3 sequence: CASDSGTAYNEQFF. The CDR3 coding sequence is TGTGCCAGCGACTCCGGGACTGCGTACAATGAGCAGTTCTTC. The whole variable domain, remainder taken from reference TRBV19 and TRBJ2-1, is DGGITQSPKYLFRKEGQNVTLSCEQNLNHDAMYWYRQDPGQGLRLIYYSQIVNDFQKGDIAEGYSVSREKKESFPLTVTSAQKNPTAFYLCASDSGTAYNEQFFGPGTRLTVL.

In its sample, this clone was seen a few times. The rearrangement links TRBV19 to TRBJ1-1; 7 bases align to TRBD1. The CDR3 has 15 amino acids. Germline values: CDR1 LNHDA, CDR2 SQIVND (reference sequence). The V segment lost 6 bases and the J segment 1 base; nucleotides outside the gene matches: 8. For the CDR3, the DNA is TGTGCCAGTAGGATCGGACAGGAAGCGAACACTGAAGCTTTCTTT. Amino acid sequence: CASRIGQEANTEAFF.

The chain recombines TRBV5-1 with TRBJ1-2, with TRBD1 identical over 7 bases. Germline V gene data show CDR1 as SGHRS and CDR2 as YFSETQ. CDR3 length equals 14 residues. After removal of 4 bases from V and 6 bases from J, the junction contained 9 bases not matched to a gene. The CDR3 DNA is TGCGCCAGCAGCCCAGGGAATACAGGGGATGGCTACACCTTC. This codes for CASSPGNTGDGYTF.

The chain carries TRBV1 and TRBJ1-1; the table's D call, TRBD1, was not checked against the DNA. TRBV1 is a pseudogene locus. The CDR3 is made up of 19 amino acids. The CDR3 reads CTSSQAGFCRDRIYTEAFF. The DNA of the CDR3 is TGCACCAGCAGCCAAGCCGGGTTTTGCCGGGACAGAATTTACACTGAAGCTTTCTTT.

This chain uses TRBV18 with TRBJ2-6; D uncertain. Trimming pared 4 bases from V and 6 bases from J, leaving 10 bases between. This CDR3 region has 14 residues. The germline V gene has CDR1 KGHSH and CDR2 LQKENI. The DNA of the CDR3 is TGTGCCAGCTCACGCTCGGGTCTGGCCAACGTCCTGACTTTC. Translating gives CASSRSGLANVLTF.

The chain couples TRBV19 to TRBJ1-5; weak D call: TRBD1 (5 bases). V dropped 6 bases and J dropped 2 bases, with 14 bases sitting between them. Germline CDR1 reads LNHDA; CDR2 reads SQIVND (reference sequence). This CDR3 is 15 amino acids long. The CDR3 here is CASSPRDRGNQPQHF. The CDR3 DNA reads TGTGCCAGTAGCCCTAGAGACAGAGGCAATCAGCCCCAGCATTTT.

V gene TRBV7-9 combines with J gene TRBJ2-7; 7 bases are a match to TRBD1. The CDR3 consists of 15 residues. Germline V gives CDR1 SEHNR, CDR2 FQNEAQ (reference sequence). V lost 3 bases, J lost 6 bases, and 11 bases stayed unmatched. The CDR3, as DNA: TGTGCCAGCAGCTTCCGTGGGCCAGGGGGAAGCGAGCAGTACTTC. This translates into CASSFRGPGGSEQYF. Full variable domain (outside the CDR3, taken from reference TRBV7-9 and TRBJ2-7): DTGVSQNPRHKITKRGQNVTFRCDPISEHNRLYWYRQTLGQGPEFLTYFQNEAQLEKSRLLSDRFSAERPKGSFSTLEIQRTEQGDSAMYLCASSFRGPGGSEQYFGPGTRLTVT.

The chain has TRBV11-2 and TRBJ2-1; the D gene is possibly TRBD2 (5 bases). The V end lost 5 bases, the J end lost 9 bases, and 11 bases lay between the germline ends. CDR1 and CDR2 from the germline V gene are SGHAT and FQNNGV. CDR3 length: 12 residues. The CDR3 nucleotides read TGTGCCAGCAGCCCAAGGAGCGGTGAGCAGTTCTTC. Translated, it gives CASSPRSGEQFF.

The rearrangement uses TRBV5-1 and TRBJ2-5; TRBD1 might be the D (6 bases). V lost 4 bases to trimming and J lost 1 base, with 11 bases between them. Germline V gene data show CDR1 as SGHRS and CDR2 as YFSETQ. This CDR3 region has 14 residues. CDR3 sequence: CASSPSGVQETQYF. CDR3 bases: TGCGCCAGCAGCCCCTCAGGGGTCCAAGAGACCCAGTACTTC.

This clone was seen more than once but under ten times. J is TRBJ2-7 and V is TRBV5-1, with TRBD1 matching over 7 bases. From germline, CDR1 is SGHRS and CDR2 YFSETQ. The CDR3 is 16 residues long. V trimming: 2 bases; J trimming: 4 bases; junction bases outside the gene matches: 12. The chain's CDR3 is CASSFLHDRAIYEQYF. DNA of the CDR3: TGCGCCAGCAGCTTCCTTCACGACAGGGCTATTTACGAGCAGTACTTC.

This chain connects TRBV2 to TRBJ1-6, with 9 bases fitting TRBD1. CDR1 SNHLY and CDR2 FYNNEI come from the germline V gene. V was pared by 6 bases and J by 6 bases, with 9 bases of the junction left unmatched. CDR3 length: 16 residues. This CDR3 is CASSGGQGSLNSPLHF. The CDR3 DNA reads TGTGCCAGCAGCGGAGGACAGGGGTCCCTTAATTCACCCCTCCACTTT.